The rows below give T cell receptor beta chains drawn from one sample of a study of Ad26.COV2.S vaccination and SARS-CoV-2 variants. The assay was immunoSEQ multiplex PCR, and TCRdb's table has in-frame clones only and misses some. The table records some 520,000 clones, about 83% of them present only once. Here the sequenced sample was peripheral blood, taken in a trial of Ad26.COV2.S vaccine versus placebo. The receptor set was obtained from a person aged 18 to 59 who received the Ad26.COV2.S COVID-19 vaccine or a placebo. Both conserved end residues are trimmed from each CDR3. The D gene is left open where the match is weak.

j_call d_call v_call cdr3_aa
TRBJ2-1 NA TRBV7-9 ASLPEGLGEQF
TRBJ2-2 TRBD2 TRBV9 ASSVLAGDTGELF
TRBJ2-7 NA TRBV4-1 ASSHNYEQY
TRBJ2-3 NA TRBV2 ATQRTYTDTQY
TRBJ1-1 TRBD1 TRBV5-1 ASSLGGTGSMGNTEAF
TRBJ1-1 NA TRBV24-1 ATSDSIKQGRAF
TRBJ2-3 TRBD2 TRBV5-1 ASSLAPSGSGGDTQY
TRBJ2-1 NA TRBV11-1 ASSFLAPYNEQF
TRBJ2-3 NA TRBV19 ASTRTHTDTQY
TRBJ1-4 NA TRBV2 ASSEALPGLTNEKLF
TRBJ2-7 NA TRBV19 ASSIAPDRFYEQY
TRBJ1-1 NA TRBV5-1 ASSTGQNTEAF
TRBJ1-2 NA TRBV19 ASQIMTGPYGYT
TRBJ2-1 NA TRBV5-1 ASSLDRWDEQF
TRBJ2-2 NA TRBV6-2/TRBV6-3 ASSYPIPGTHNTGELF
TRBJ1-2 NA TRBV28 ASSIPLALNYGYT
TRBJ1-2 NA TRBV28 ASRPQGGSYGYT
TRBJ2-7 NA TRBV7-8 ASSRTRDEQY
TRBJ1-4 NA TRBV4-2 ASSQERGTPVGEKLF
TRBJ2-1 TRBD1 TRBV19 ASRPRTGGYNEQF
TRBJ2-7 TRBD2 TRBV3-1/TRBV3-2 ASSTRTSEYEQY
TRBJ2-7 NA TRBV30 AWSEYRPGPGGEQY
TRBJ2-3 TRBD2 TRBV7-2 ASSFSWRLAVD
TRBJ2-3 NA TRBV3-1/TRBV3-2 ASSQTDTQY
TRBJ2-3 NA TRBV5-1 ASSLARGRKEITDTQY
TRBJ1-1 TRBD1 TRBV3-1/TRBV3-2 ASSQEVGTGGAGTEAF
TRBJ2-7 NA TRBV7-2 ASSLVRLSGEQY
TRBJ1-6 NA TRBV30 AERTGSSYNSPLH
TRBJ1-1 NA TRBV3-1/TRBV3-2 ASSQDPENTEAF
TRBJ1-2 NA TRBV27 ASRTVTGNGYT
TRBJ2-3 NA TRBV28 ASRDTDTQY
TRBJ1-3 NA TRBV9 ASSTGTSRSGNTIY
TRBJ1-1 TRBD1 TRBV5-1 ASSYTTGANTEAF
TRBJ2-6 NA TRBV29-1 SFTWTAVGANVLT
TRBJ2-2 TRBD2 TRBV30 AWRAGVGTGELF
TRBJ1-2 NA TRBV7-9 ASSSRGGRKYGYT
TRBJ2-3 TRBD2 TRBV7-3 ASSPQGTSGRGSSDTQY
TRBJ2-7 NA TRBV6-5 ASRETGAYEQY
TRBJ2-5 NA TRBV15 ATSRARSRETQY
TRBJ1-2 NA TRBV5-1 ASSTQVSNYGYT
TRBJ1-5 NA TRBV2 ASSRDSNQPQH
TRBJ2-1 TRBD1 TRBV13 ASSPQTGPQLMGQF
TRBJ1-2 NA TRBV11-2 ASSFTGVGYT
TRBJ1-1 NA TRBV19 ASIPASQSEAF
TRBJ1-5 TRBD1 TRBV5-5 ASSLAGTASNQPQH
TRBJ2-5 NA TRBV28 ASSLRETQY
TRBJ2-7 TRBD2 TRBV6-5 ASAPGLAYEQY
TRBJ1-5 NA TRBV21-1 ASRILRGAGQPQH
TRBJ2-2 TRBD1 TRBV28 ASSGGSNTGELF
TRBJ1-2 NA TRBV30 ASLGSKYGYT
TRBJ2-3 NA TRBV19 ASSIRLGDTQY
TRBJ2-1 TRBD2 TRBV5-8 ASTTGTSSFLNEQF
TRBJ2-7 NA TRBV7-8 ASSTLQGREQY
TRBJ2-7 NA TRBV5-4 ASSPDSVYEQY
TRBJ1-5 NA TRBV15 ATSRDSGGSQPQH